These 11 T cell receptor beta chains originate from one sample sequenced in a study of T cells in tuberculosis (dated by TCRdb to the late 2010s). The library relied on the immunoSEQ multiplex PCR assay. The source is immuneACCESS, and TCRdb retained only in-frame sequences with V and J called. Part of the clones is not carried over; for the studies checked, unresolved V genes explain less than half of this, and the remainder is unexplained. Here the sample has around 22,000 clones; roughly 95% occur a single time. The biggest ten clones account for 9% to 9.5% of the sample. Material: PBMCs. These receptors all come from a donor aged 10 to 29 with latent tuberculosis or without tuberculosis infection.

This rearrangement joins TRBV5-1 to TRBJ1-2; TRBD1 aligns across 12 bases. CDR1 is SGHRS, CDR2 YFSETQ, per germline. The CDR3 totals 16 residues. V was clipped by 5 bases and J by 2 bases; unmatched bases: 7. The DNA for the CDR3 is TGCGCCAGCAGTAAGGGACAGGGGGCGCAGAACTATGGCTACACCTTC. As protein: CASSKGQGAQNYGYTF.

This clone was recorded only once. V usage is TRBV5-5 and J usage is TRBJ1-4; D unresolved. The germline CDR1 and CDR2 sequences are SGHKS and YYEKEE (reference sequence). CDR3 length: 16 amino acids. Trimming stripped 0 bases from V and 4 bases from J, with 13 bases between. CDR3 bases: TGTGCCAGCAGCTTGGCCGGCGGGCAGAATAATGAAAAACTGTTTTTT. The encoded protein is CASSLAGGQNNEKLFF.

V gene TRBV4-2 combines with J gene TRBJ1-4; 8 bases are shared with TRBD1. J was trimmed by 8 bases and V by 1 base; bases with no gene match: 6. This CDR3 contains 15 residues. Germline-derived CDR1 and CDR2 are LGHNA and YNFKEQ. The CDR3 DNA reads TGTGCCAGCAGCCAAGGGACAGGGAGGGAAGAAAAACTGTTTTTT. Encoded protein: CASSQGTGREEKLFF.

This sequence joins TRBV25-1 and TRBJ1-1; D ambiguous. V was trimmed by 5 bases and J by 5 bases, leaving 12 bases between them. This CDR3 contains 13 residues. CDR1 and CDR2 from the germline V gene are MGHDK and SYGVNS. CDR3 protein: CASSPLGWTEAFF. The DNA for the CDR3 is TGTGCCAGCAGTCCCCTTGGCTGGACTGAAGCTTTCTTT. The variable domain in full, completed from reference TRBV25-1 and TRBJ1-1, reads EADIYQTPRYLVIGTGKKITLECSQTMGHDKMYWYQQDPGMELHLIHYSYGVNSTEKGDLSSESTVSRIRTEHFPLTLESARPSHTSQYLCASSPLGWTEAFFGQGTRLTVV.

The rearrangement joins TRBV6-4 to TRBJ1-1; D call uncertain. The CDR3 extends over 13 amino acids. Germline V gives CDR1 MRHNA, CDR2 SNTAGT. V was clipped by 2 bases and J by 1 base, with 5 bases between them. CDR3 region: CASSDTRNTEAFF. The CDR3 region has the DNA TGTGCCAGCAGTGACACTCGGAACACTGAAGCTTTCTTT.

The chain combines TRBV5-1 with TRBJ2-7; maybe TRBD2 (6 bases). The CDR3 covers 14 residues. V dropped 0 bases and J dropped 6 bases, with 13 bases sitting between them. Germline CDR1 SGHRS, CDR2 YFSETQ. The CDR3 DNA follows: TGCGCCAGCAGCTTGGACGGGCAGGGAGGCGAGCAGTACTTC. Residues: CASSLDGQGGEQYF. Variable domain in full (rest from reference TRBV5-1 and TRBJ2-7): KAGVTQTPRYLIKTRGQQVTLSCSPISGHRSVSWYQQTPGQGLQFLFEYFSETQRNKGNFPGRFSGRQFSNSRSEMNVSTLELGDSALYLCASSLDGQGGEQYFGPGTRLTVT.

The chain joins TRBV9 to TRBJ2-3; the D gene is possibly TRBD2 (6 bases). The germline V gene encodes CDR1 SGDLS and CDR2 YYNGEE. The CDR3 is made up of 14 amino acids. The V gene lost 7 bases and the J gene lost 0 bases, with 12 bases spanning the gap. As DNA, the CDR3 is TGTGCCAGCCGGCGGGACTCTAGCACAGATACGCAGTATTTT. Translated, it gives CASRRDSSTDTQYF.

This clone was seen only a few times. V gene TRBV9 combines with J gene TRBJ1-2; unclear D gene. With 4 bases removed from V and 3 bases from J, the gap between germline ends came to 10 bases. The CDR3 runs 13 residues. Germline CDR1 SGDLS, CDR2 YYNGEE. CDR3 nucleotide sequence: TGTGCCAGCAGCTCCCGTGTAGACTATGGCTACACCTTC. Protein: CASSSRVDYGYTF.

This chain joins TRBV15 and TRBJ2-2, with a tentative D call TRBD2 (5 bases). V was cut by 10 bases and J by 0 bases, with 12 bases left in between. This CDR3 has 14 residues. Germline V gene sequence: CDR1 LNHNV, CDR2 YYDKDF (reference sequence). The CDR3 here is CASSVGANTGELFF. The DNA for the CDR3 is TGTGCCAGTAGCGTCGGAGCGAACACCGGGGAGCTGTTTTTT.

The chain couples TRBV21-1 to TRBJ1-5; the table names TRBD1, a call not compared with the DNA. TRBV21-1 is a documented pseudogene. The CDR3 has 16 amino acids. The DNA for the CDR3 is TGTGCCAGCAGCAACGAAACAGGGCTAAACAATCAGCCCCAGCATTTT. This sequence encodes CASSNETGLNNQPQHF.

The rearrangement joins TRBV6-6 to TRBJ2-5, with D unclear. V dropped 0 bases and J dropped 4 bases, with 3 bases sitting between them. Germline V gene data show CDR1 as MNHNY and CDR2 as SVGAGI (reference sequence). This CDR3 contains 12 residues. The CDR3 reads CASSYSRETQYF. The CDR3 DNA reads TGTGCCAGCAGTTACTCGAGAGAGACCCAGTACTTC.